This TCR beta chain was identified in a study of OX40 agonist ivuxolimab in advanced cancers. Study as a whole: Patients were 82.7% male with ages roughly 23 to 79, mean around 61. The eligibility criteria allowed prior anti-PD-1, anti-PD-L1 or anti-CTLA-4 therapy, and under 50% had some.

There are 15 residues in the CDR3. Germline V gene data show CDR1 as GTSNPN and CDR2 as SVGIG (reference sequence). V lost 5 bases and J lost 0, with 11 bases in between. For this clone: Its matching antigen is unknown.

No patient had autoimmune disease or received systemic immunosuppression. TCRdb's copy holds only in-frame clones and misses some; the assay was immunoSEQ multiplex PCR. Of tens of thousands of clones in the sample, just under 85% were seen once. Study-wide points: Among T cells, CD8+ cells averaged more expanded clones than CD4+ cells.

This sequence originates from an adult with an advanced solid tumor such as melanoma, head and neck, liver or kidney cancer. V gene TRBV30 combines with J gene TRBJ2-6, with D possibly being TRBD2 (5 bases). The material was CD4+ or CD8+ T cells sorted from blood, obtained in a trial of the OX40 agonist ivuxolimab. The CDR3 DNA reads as TGTGCCTGGGAGGGTTTGGGCTCTGGGGCCAACGTCCTGACTTTC. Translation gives CAWEGLGSGANVLTF.